This T cell receptor beta chain was profiled in a study of human T cells and chemical hapten exposure. Germline V CDR1 and CDR2: SQVTM, ANQGSEA. The CDR3 extends over 12 amino acids. V was clipped by 7 bases and J by 5 bases, with 12 bases between them. Time point described: patch test 3, about 24 weeks after DPC sensitization. Noted treatment: therapeutic diphenylcyclopropenone sensitization with weekly scalp DPC. As processed by the authors: Samples contained a median of approximately 100,000 TCRs, with a range of about 23,224 to 700,000. TCRdb used MiXCR to reprocess the RACE reads, holding one entry per CDR3 protein. It is TCRdb's table, rather than the study itself, that gives the V and J calls and clone size. Of 150,000 to 200,000 distinct CDR3 sequences in the sample, 24% were seen once.

The rearrangement joins TRBV29-1 to TRBJ2-1; no reliable D call. Sequenced here: whole blood, sampled in connection with sensitization to the hapten diphenylcyclopropenone (DPC). The TCR was taken from a woman in her 40s with alopecia areata. Some clones in this sample may be carry-over from other donors' samples. The chain's CDR3 is CSGNKANNEQFF. The DNA for the CDR3 is TGCAGCGGGAATAAGGCTAACAATGAGCAGTTCTTC.